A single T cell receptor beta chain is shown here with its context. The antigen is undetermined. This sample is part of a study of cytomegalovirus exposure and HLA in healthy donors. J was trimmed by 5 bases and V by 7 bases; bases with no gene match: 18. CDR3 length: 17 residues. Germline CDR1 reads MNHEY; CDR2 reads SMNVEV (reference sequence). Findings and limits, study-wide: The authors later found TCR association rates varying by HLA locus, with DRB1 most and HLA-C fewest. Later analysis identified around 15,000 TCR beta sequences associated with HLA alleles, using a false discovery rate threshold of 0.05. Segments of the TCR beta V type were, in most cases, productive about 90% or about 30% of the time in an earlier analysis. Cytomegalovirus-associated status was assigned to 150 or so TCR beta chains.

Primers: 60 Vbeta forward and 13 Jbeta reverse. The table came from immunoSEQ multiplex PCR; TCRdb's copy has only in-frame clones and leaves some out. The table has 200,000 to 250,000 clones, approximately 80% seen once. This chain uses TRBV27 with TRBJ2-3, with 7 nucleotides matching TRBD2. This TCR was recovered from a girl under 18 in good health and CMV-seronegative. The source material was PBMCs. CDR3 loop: CASTPAGVNELGDTQYF. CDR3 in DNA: TGTGCCAGCACCCCTGCGGGAGTTAACGAATTGGGAGATACGCAGTATTTT.